The 18 T cell receptor beta chains listed next were all sequenced from one sample in a study of blood T cell repertoires in COVID-19. Produced via immunoSEQ multiplex PCR; TCRdb's table is partial and in-frame only. The profile shows 220,000 or so clones, 85% to 90% of them singletons. The sequencing input was PBMCs or T cells enriched from blood (not recorded which). The receptors originated from a woman aged 45-65 years with acute COVID-19.

The chain carries TRBV3-1 (or the pseudogene TRBV3-2) and TRBJ2-7, with TRBD2 as a possible D gene (7 bases). The CDR3 length is 15 residues. V was shortened by 4 bases and J by 6 bases, with 19 bases between the two germline ends. Germline assignment: CDR1 LGHDT and CDR2 YNNKEL (reference sequence). CDR3 DNA sequence: TGTGCCAGCAGCCTCTTCGAAGGGAGGGGGTCCGAGCAGTACTTC. Its protein product is CASSLFEGRGSEQYF.

This clone showed up just once. The gene calls are TRBV7-2 and TRBJ1-2; D remains unclear. The CDR3 contains 14 residues. Germline assignment: CDR1 SGHTA and CDR2 FQGNSA. V was pared by 5 bases and J by 7 bases, with 17 bases between. Written as DNA, the CDR3 is TGTGCCAGCAGCGTAAACGGGATGCAGCTTGGCTACACCTTC. This encodes CASSVNGMQLGYTF.

This clone was seen only a few times. The chain employs TRBV19 and TRBJ2-7; 8 bases align to TRBD2. This CDR3 has 16 amino acids. V was pared by 2 bases and J by 2 bases, with 8 bases of the junction left unmatched. The V gene's germline CDR1 is LNHDA and CDR2 SQIVND (reference sequence). The CDR3 nucleotides are TGTGCCAGTAGTATAAGAGCGGGAGATAATCCCTACGAGCAGTACTTC. Protein product: CASSIRAGDNPYEQYF.

The CDR3 loop reads CASSGVESSYEQYF. The CDR3 bases are TGTGCCAGCAGTGGGGTGGAGAGCTCCTACGAGCAGTACTTC. V gene TRBV2 combines with J gene TRBJ2-7; D is unresolved. The CDR3 length is 14 residues. The V and J ends lost 4 bases and 0 bases respectively, with 10 bases between them. The germline CDR1 and CDR2 sequences are SNHLY and FYNNEI.

The chain joins TRBV29-1 to TRBJ2-1; 13 bases are shared with TRBD2. In germline, CDR1 is SQVTM, CDR2 ANQGSEA. The CDR3 spans 22 residues. With V trimmed by 5 bases and J by 1 base, 23 bases remained unmatched. The CDR3 reads CSVRPLILRTSGSLLSYNEQFF. CDR3 bases: TGCAGCGTTAGGCCCTTAATTCTAAGGACTAGCGGGAGTCTCCTATCCTACAATGAGCAGTTCTTC.

V and J are TRBV27 and TRBJ1-6; a possible D gene is TRBD1 (6 bases). The V gene's germline CDR1 is MNHEY and CDR2 SMNVEV (reference sequence). The ends were cut back, 2 bases at V and 0 bases at J, with 8 bases in the middle. The CDR3 runs to 16 residues. In DNA, the CDR3 is TGTGCCAGCAGTTTAACAGGGAGCTCCTATAATTCACCCCTCCACTTT. Translation: CASSLTGSSYNSPLHF.

The chain is built from TRBV30 and TRBJ2-3; TRBD2 agrees at 11 bases. Germline CDR1 and CDR2: GTSNPN and SVGIG (reference sequence). Trimming at V came to 4 bases and at J to 4 bases, leaving 10 bases not matched to a gene. The length of the CDR3 is 16 residues. CDR3 region: CAWKGWELAGADTQYF. The CDR3 nucleotides read TGTGCCTGGAAGGGGTGGGAACTAGCGGGAGCAGATACGCAGTATTTT.

This sequence joins TRBV7-7 and TRBJ2-2; 8 positions agree with TRBD2. This CDR3 region has 15 residues. Germline V CDR1 and CDR2: SSHAT, FNYEAQ (reference sequence). Trimming took 6 bases from V and 1 from J; bases not matched to a gene: 4. Here the CDR3 reads CASSPTSGNTGELFF. In nucleotides, the CDR3 is TGTGCCAGCAGTCCCACTAGCGGGAACACCGGGGAGCTGTTTTTT.

The chain uses TRBV29-1 and TRBJ1-4, with TRBD1 matching 8 bases. CDR1 is SQVTM, CDR2 ANQGSEA, per germline. There are 14 residues in the CDR3. CDR3 sequence: CRCHTPGGHKKLFF. Here the CDR3 DNA reads TGCAGATGTCACACCCCAGGGGGCCACAAAAAACTGTTTTTT.

The rearrangement uses TRBV3-1 (or the pseudogene TRBV3-2) and TRBJ2-7; D is perhaps TRBD1 (5 bases). Looked up from germline, CDR1 is LGHDT and CDR2 is YNNKEL (reference sequence). The CDR3 spans 15 residues. The V end was cut by 4 bases, the J end by 3 bases, with 16 bases between. In nucleotides, the CDR3 is TGTGCCAGCAGCCGGGGTGGACAACAAGACTACGAGCAGTACTTC. This encodes CASSRGGQQDYEQYF.

For this clone: This sample also contains other DNA sequences that code for the same CDR3. The rearrangement uses TRBV27 and TRBJ2-7, with TRBD1 as a possible D gene (6 bases). Between the trimmed V and J ends, which lost 2 bases and 2 bases, there was a span of 10 bases. Germline CDR1 and CDR2: MNHEY and SMNVEV (reference sequence). This CDR3 comprises 14 residues. CDR3 nucleotides: TGTGCCAGCAGTTTAGGCGACAGGACCTACGAGCAGTACTTC. Its protein product is CASSLGDRTYEQYF.

The chain recombines TRBV27 with TRBJ1-3; 9 positions agree with TRBD1. CDR1 MNHEY and CDR2 SMNVEV come from the germline V gene (reference sequence). The CDR3 length is 16 residues. The trim removed 4 bases at V and 0 bases at J, leaving 4 bases unmatched. CDR3 sequence (DNA): TGTGCCAGCAGTTCCGGGACAGGGAGCTCTGGAAACACCATATATTTT. Encoded protein: CASSSGTGSSGNTIYF.

The chain recombines TRBV5-8 with TRBJ2-5, with 8 bases fitting TRBD1. CDR3 length: 16 amino acids. Germline CDR1 reads SGHTS; CDR2 reads YDEGEE. J was trimmed by 2 bases and V by 6 bases; bases with no gene match: 12. DNA for the CDR3: TGTGCCAGCACTCAAAACCCGGGACAGGTTCAAGAGACCCAGTACTTC. Translated, it gives CASTQNPGQVQETQYF.

The rearrangement joins TRBV7-2 to TRBJ2-1; D uncertain. CDR3 length: 18 amino acids. Looked up from germline, CDR1 is SGHTA and CDR2 is FQGNSA. Trimming took 4 bases from V and 0 from J, leaving 19 bases between them. CDR3 DNA: TGTGCCAGCAGCTCAGTACGCCTGGCGGCCAGCTCCTACAATGAGCAGTTCTTC. Its translation is CASSSVRLAASSYNEQFF.

The chain links TRBV5-1 to TRBJ1-1, with unresolved D. The CDR3 contains 14 residues. The germline V gene encodes CDR1 SGHRS and CDR2 YFSETQ. With 7 bases removed from V and 0 bases from J, the gap between germline ends came to 13 bases. The chain's CDR3 is CASAGATMNTEAFF. In nucleotides, the CDR3 is TGCGCCAGCGCGGGTGCCACCATGAACACTGAAGCTTTCTTT.

V and J are TRBV18 and TRBJ2-5; D is possibly TRBD1 (5 bases). V gave up 0 bases and J gave up 5 bases, with 10 bases separating them. Germline-derived CDR1 and CDR2 are KGHSH and LQKENI. CDR3 length: 14 residues. The chain's CDR3 is CASSPPGEWETQYF. In DNA form, the CDR3 reads TGTGCCAGCTCACCACCAGGGGAATGGGAGACCCAGTACTTC.

This clone has just a few counts. J is TRBJ2-7 and V is TRBV5-1; D may be TRBD2 (5 bases). This CDR3 is built from 15 residues. V lost 4 bases and J 0 bases, leaving 14 bases between the germline ends. Per the germline V gene, CDR1 is SGHRS and CDR2 is YFSETQ. Here the CDR3 reads CASSRRQAGSYEQYF. The CDR3 DNA reads TGCGCCAGCAGCCGGAGGCAGGCAGGCTCCTACGAGCAGTACTTC. Filled out from reference TRBV5-1 and TRBJ2-7, the complete variable domain reads KAGVTQTPRYLIKTRGQQVTLSCSPISGHRSVSWYQQTPGQGLQFLFEYFSETQRNKGNFPGRFSGRQFSNSRSEMNVSTLELGDSALYLCASSRRQAGSYEQYFGPGTRLTVT.

J is TRBJ1-2 and V is TRBV27; 8 bases agree with TRBD1. This CDR3 comprises 16 residues. Germline V CDR1 and CDR2: MNHEY, SMNVEV (reference sequence). V lost 1 base and J lost 6; bases outside the gene matches: 10. DNA for the CDR3: TGTGCCAGCAGTTTATTTGGTCGGCAGGGGGCCCATGGCTACACCTTC. Its translation: CASSLFGRQGAHGYTF.